Sequencing of this T cell receptor (beta chain) was carried out in a study of spatial heterogeneity in lung cancer. The presence of a unique molecular identifier marked each TCR cDNA molecule. TCRdb re-called the 5' RACE reads with MiXCR, one entry per CDR3 protein. Of approximately 7,100 distinct CDR3 sequences in the sample, 3.5% to 5% were seen once. Time point indicated: sample taken at primary tumor resection. Whole RNA obtained from tumor, nontumor lung or frozen PBMC underwent sequencing without sorting. At least ten counts were recorded for this clonotype. The library was designed around alpha chains, so this beta chain is a stray read whose abundance carries little weight. This TCR was recovered from a female donor with early-stage non-small cell lung cancer. The source was normal lung tissue next to the tumor, collected at surgery.

This CDR3 is CASSLTGNGEQFF. The CDR3 coding sequence is TGTGCCAGCAGCTTAACCGGGAACGGTGAGCAGTTCTTC. V usage is TRBV7-9 and J usage is TRBJ2-1; maybe TRBD2 (5 bases). This CDR3 contains 13 residues. The germline V gene encodes CDR1 SEHNR and CDR2 FQNEAQ (reference sequence). The V and J ends lost 2 bases and 9 bases respectively, with 11 bases between them.